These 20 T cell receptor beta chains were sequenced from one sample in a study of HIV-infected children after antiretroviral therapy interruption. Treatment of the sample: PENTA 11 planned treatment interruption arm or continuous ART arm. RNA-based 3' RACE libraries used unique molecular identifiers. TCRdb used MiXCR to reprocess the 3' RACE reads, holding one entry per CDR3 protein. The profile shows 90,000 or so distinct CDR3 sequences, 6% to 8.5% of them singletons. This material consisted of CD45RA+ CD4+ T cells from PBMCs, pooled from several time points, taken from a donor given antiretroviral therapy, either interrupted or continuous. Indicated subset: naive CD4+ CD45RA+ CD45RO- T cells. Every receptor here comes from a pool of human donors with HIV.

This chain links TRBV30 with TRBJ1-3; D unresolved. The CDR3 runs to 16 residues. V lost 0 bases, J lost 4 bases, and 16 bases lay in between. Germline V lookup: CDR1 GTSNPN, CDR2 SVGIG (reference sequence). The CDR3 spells CAWSVLKWAEGNTIYF. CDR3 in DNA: TGTGCCTGGAGTGTACTTAAATGGGCAGAAGGAAACACCATATATTTT.

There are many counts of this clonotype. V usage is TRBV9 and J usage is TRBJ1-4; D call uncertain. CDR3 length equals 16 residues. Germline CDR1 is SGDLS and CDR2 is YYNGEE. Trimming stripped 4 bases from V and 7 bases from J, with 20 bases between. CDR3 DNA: TGTGCCAGCAGCTTATACCCGGACCCAGGACGTGAAAAACTGTTTTTT. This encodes CASSLYPDPGREKLFF.

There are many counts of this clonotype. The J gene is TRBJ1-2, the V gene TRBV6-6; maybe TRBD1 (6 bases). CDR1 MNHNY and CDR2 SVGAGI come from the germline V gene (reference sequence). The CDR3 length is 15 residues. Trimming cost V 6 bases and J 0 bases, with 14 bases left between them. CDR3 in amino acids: CASRPRQDPNYGYTF. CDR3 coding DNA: TGTGCCAGCAGGCCGAGACAGGACCCTAACTATGGCTACACCTTC.

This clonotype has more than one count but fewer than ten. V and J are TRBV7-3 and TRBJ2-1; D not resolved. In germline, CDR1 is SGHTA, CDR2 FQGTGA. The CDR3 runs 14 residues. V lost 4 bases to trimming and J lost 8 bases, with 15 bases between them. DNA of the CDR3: TGTGCCAGCAGCTCCTCTCCCCTAGGCCATGAGCAGTTCTTC. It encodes CASSSSPLGHEQFF.

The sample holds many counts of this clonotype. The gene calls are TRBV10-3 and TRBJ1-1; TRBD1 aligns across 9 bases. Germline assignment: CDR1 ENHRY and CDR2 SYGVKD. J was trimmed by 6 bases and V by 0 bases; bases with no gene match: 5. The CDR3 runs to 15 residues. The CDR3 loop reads CAISESVQGASEAFF. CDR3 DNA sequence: TGTGCCATCAGTGAGTCGGTACAGGGGGCGTCTGAAGCTTTCTTT.

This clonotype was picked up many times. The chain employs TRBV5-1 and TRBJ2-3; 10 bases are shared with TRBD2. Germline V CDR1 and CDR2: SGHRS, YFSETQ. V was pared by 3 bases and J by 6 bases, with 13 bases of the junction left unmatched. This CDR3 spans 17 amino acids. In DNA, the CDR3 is TGCGCCAGCAGCTCCCTCCTATCTAGCGGGAGTGTGGATACGCAGTATTTT. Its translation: CASSSLLSSGSVDTQYF.

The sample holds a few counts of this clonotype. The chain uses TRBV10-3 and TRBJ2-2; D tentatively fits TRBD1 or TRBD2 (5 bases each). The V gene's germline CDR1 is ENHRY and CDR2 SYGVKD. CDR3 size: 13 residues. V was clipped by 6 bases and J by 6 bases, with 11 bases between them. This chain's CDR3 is CAIRMLGAGELFF. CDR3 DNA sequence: TGTGCCATCAGAATGCTGGGGGCCGGGGAGCTGTTTTTT.

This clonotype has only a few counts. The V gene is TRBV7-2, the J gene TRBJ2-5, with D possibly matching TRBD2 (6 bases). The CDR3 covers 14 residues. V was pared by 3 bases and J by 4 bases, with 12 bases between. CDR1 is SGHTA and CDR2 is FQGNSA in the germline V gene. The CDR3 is CASSLGLLRETQYF. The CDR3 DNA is TGTGCCAGCAGCTTGGGACTGCTTCGAGAGACCCAGTACTTC.

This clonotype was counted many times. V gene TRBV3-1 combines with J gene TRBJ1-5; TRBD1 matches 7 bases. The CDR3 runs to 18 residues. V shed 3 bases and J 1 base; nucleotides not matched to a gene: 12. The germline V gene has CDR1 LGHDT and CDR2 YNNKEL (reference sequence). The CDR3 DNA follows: TGTGCCAGCAGCCACCCTACCACCACAGGGGAGAGCAATCAGCCCCAGCATTTT. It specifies CASSHPTTTGESNQPQHF.

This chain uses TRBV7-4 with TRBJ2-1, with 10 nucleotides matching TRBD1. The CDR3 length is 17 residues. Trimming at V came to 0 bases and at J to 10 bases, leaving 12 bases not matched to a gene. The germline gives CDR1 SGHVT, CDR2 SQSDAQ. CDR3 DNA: TGTGCCAGCAGCTTAGCAGGAGGGGACAGGGGCAGGGAGGAGCAGTTCTTC. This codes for CASSLAGGDRGREEQFF.

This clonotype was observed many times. The CDR3 DNA follows: TGTGCCAGCATTGCTTCGGGGGCTCACACTGAAGCTTTCTTT. It is translated as CASIASGAHTEAFF. This chain connects TRBV6-1 to TRBJ1-1, with D tentatively TRBD1 (6 bases). With 7 bases removed from V and 3 bases from J, the gap between germline ends came to 15 bases. The CDR3 extends over 14 amino acids. Germline loops: CDR1 MNHNS, CDR2 SASEGT.

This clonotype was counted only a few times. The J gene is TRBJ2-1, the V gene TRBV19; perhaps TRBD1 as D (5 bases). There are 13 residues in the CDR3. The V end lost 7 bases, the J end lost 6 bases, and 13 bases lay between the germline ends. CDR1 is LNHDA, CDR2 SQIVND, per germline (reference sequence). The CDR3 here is CASKKDTFNEQFF. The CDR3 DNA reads TGTGCCAGTAAGAAGGACACCTTCAATGAGCAGTTCTTC.

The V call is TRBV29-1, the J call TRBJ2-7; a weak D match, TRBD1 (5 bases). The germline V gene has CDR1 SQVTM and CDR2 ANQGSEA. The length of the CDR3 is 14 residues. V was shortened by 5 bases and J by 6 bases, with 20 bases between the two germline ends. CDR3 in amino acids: CSVYQGHPIFEQYF. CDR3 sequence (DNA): TGCAGCGTTTATCAGGGCCATCCCATCTTCGAGCAGTACTTC.

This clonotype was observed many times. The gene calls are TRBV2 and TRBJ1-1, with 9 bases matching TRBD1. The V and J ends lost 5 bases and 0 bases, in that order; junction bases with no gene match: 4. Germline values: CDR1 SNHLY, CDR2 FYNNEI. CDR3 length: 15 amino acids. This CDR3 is CASSLGQGMNTEAFF. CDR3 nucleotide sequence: TGTGCCAGCAGTTTAGGACAGGGGATGAACACTGAAGCTTTCTTT.

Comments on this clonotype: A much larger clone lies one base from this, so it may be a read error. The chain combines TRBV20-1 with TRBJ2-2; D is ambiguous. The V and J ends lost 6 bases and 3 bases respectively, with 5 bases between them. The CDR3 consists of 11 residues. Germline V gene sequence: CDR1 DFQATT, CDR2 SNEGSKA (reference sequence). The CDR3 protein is CSANHTGELFF. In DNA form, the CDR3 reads TGCAGTGCCAATCACACCGGGGAGCTGTTTTTT.

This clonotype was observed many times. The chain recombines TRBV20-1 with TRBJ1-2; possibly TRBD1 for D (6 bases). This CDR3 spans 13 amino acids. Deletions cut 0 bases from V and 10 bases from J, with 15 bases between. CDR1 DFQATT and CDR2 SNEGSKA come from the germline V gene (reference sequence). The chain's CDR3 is CSARDSGALVYTF. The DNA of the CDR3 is TGCAGTGCTAGAGACTCAGGGGCCCTCGTCTACACCTTC.

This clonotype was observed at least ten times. The CDR3 sequence: CASSSKVRGTDTQYF. DNA of the CDR3: TGCGCCAGCAGCTCAAAGGTGCGGGGAACAGATACGCAGTATTTT. This chain joins TRBV5-1 and TRBJ2-3; tentatively, D is TRBD2 (6 bases). CDR1 is SGHRS, CDR2 YFSETQ, per germline. The CDR3 spans 15 residues. V was pared by 3 bases and J by 3 bases, with 14 bases between.

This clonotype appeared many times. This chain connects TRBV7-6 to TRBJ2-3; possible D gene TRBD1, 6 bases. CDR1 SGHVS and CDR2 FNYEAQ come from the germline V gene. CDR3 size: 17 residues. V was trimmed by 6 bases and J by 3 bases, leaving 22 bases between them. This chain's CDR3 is CASSSMVGGAGTDTQYF. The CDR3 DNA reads TGTGCCAGCAGTTCCATGGTTGGGGGCGCAGGAACAGATACGCAGTATTTT. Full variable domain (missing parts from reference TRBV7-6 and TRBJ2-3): GAGVSQSPRYKVTKRGQDVALRCDPISGHVSLYWYRQALGQGPEFLTYFNYEAQQDKSGLPNDRFSAERPEGSISTLTIQRTEQRDSAMYRCASSSMVGGAGTDTQYFGPGTRLTVL.

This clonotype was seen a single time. CDR3 amino acids: CSVGQGSGGYTF. CDR3 bases: TGCAGCGTGGGACAGGGGAGTGGAGGCTACACCTTC. The chain joins TRBV29-1 to TRBJ1-2, with 10 bases aligning to TRBD1. In germline, CDR1 is SQVTM, CDR2 ANQGSEA. The ends lost 6 bases at V and 8 bases at J; junction bases unmatched: 6. There are 12 residues in the CDR3.

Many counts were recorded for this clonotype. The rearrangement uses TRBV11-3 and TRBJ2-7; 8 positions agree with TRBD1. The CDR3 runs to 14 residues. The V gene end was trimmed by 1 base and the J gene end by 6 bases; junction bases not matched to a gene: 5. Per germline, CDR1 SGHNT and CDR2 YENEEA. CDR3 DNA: TGTGCCAGCAGCTTAGGACAGGGGTTTGGCGAGCAGTACTTC. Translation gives CASSLGQGFGEQYF.